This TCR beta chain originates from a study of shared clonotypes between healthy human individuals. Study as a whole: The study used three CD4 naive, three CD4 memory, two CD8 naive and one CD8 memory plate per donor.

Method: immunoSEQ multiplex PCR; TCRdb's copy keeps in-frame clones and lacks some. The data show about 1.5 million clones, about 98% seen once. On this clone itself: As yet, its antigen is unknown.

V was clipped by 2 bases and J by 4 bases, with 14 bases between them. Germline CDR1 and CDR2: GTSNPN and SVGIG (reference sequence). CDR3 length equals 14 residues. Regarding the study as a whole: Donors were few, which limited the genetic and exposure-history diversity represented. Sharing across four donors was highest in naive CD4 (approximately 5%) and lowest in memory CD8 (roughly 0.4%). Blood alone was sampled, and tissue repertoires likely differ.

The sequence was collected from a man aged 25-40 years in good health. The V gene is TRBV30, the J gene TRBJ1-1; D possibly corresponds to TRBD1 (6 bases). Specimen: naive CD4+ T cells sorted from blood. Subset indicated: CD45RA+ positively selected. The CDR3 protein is CAWSKVGGGTEAFF. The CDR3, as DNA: TGTGCCTGGAGTAAAGTCGGAGGGGGCACTGAAGCTTTCTTT. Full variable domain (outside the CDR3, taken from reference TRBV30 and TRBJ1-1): SQTIHQWPATLVQPVGSPLSLECTVEGTSNPNLYWYRQAAGRGLQLLFYSVGIGQISSEVPQNLSASRPQDRQFILSSKKLLLSDSGFYLCAWSKVGGGTEAFFGQGTRLTVV.